The next 14 T cell receptor beta chains were all read from a single sample in a study of blood T cell repertoires in COVID-19. Libraries were prepared by immunoSEQ multiplex PCR; TCRdb keeps only in-frame clonotypes and omits some of them. The table lists about 140,000 clones, 65% to 90% of them singletons. Material for sequencing was peripheral blood. The receptors were gathered from a man aged 45-65 years with acute or convalescent COVID-19.

As DNA, the CDR3 is TGTGCCATCAGTGCGGACGGGGAAGCGCCCCAGCATTTT. This translates into CAISADGEAPQHF. The chain employs TRBV10-3 and TRBJ1-5; D gene ambiguous. The CDR3 is 13 residues long. From germline, CDR1 is ENHRY and CDR2 SYGVKD. Trimming took off 4 bases at V and 9 bases at J, with 13 bases between the two ends.

The chain is built from TRBV6-5 and TRBJ2-7, with 9 bases matching TRBD1. CDR3 length: 14 amino acids. V shed 5 bases and J 2 bases; nucleotides not matched to a gene: 4. Germline V gene data show CDR1 as MNHEY and CDR2 as SVGAGI. This CDR3 reads CASSRQGVAYEQYF. Written as DNA, the CDR3 is TGTGCCAGCAGTCGACAGGGGGTGGCCTACGAGCAGTACTTC.

The chain joins TRBV27 to TRBJ1-1; TRBD1 might be the D (5 bases). Deletions cut 5 bases from V and 3 bases from J, with 13 bases between. CDR1 MNHEY and CDR2 SMNVEV come from the germline V gene (reference sequence). There are 14 residues in the CDR3. CDR3 DNA: TGTGCCAGCAGTACCGGGGGGTGGGACACTGAAGCTTTCTTT. It specifies CASSTGGWDTEAFF.

In DNA form, the CDR3 reads TGTGCCAGCAGGCAGAATAGCGGGAGGGGCACATACAATGAGCAGTTCTTC. Its protein is CASRQNSGRGTYNEQFF. The V call is TRBV5-4, the J call TRBJ2-1; 11 nucleotides align to TRBD2. After removal of 5 bases from V and 4 bases from J, the junction contained 11 bases not matched to a gene. The CDR3 spans 17 residues. Germline V gene lookup returns CDR1 SGHNT and CDR2 YYREEE (reference sequence).

The V gene is TRBV18, the J gene TRBJ2-7; 8 bases align to TRBD2. This CDR3 contains 15 residues. Trimming removed 6 bases from V and 2 bases from J; junction bases left unmatched: 9. Germline-derived CDR1 and CDR2 are KGHSH and LQKENI. The CDR3 is CASSLGSGNAYEQYF. CDR3 DNA sequence: TGTGCCAGCTCCCTGGGTAGCGGGAACGCCTACGAGCAGTACTTC.

This sequence joins TRBV27 and TRBJ1-6; 7 bases match TRBD1. CDR1 and CDR2 (germline): MNHEY, SMNVEV (reference sequence). The CDR3 totals 16 residues. V lost 2 bases, J lost 7 bases, and 8 bases stayed unmatched. CDR3 sequence (DNA): TGTGCCAGCAGTTTAGCGCGGACAGGCTACAATTCACCCCTCCACTTT. Translation gives CASSLARTGYNSPLHF.

The chain joins TRBV6-9 to TRBJ2-7; 7 nucleotides agree with TRBD2. This CDR3 comprises 18 residues. V dropped 6 bases and J dropped 3; count of bases not matched to a gene: 20. The germline CDR1 and CDR2 sequences are MNHGY and SVAAGI. Here the CDR3 reads CASRKVREGRGAGYEQYF. The CDR3 DNA reads TGTGCCAGCAGGAAGGTAAGGGAGGGGCGGGGAGCGGGCTACGAGCAGTACTTC.

V and J are TRBV10-3 and TRBJ2-1; maybe TRBD2 (5 bases). The CDR3 totals 12 residues. Per germline, CDR1 ENHRY and CDR2 SYGVKD. Deletions cut 3 bases from V and 8 bases from J, with 8 bases between. DNA for the CDR3: TGTGCCATCAGTGATTTGCGGGATGAGCAGTTCTTC. This codes for CAISDLRDEQFF.

The gene calls are TRBV11-2 and TRBJ1-4, with TRBD1 matching 9 bases. The CDR3 covers 16 residues. The junction had 8 bases not matched to a gene; V was cut back by 1 base and J by 8 bases. Germline assignment: CDR1 SGHAT and CDR2 FQNNGV. The CDR3: CASSLAYGTGKEKLFF. The CDR3 DNA reads TGTGCCAGCAGCTTAGCGTACGGGACAGGGAAGGAAAAACTGTTTTTT.

On this clone: In the same sample, other DNA sequences code for this CDR3. V is TRBV11-2 and J is TRBJ2-7; weak D call: TRBD2 (5 bases). Between the trimmed V and J ends, which lost 1 base and 2 bases, there was a span of 9 bases. The germline V gene encodes CDR1 SGHAT and CDR2 FQNNGV. The CDR3 has 14 amino acids. The CDR3 region has the DNA TGTGCCAGCAGCTTAGGGACTGGCGCCTACGAGCAGTACTTC. Translating gives CASSLGTGAYEQYF.

The chain couples TRBV5-1 to TRBJ1-1; maybe TRBD1 (6 bases). V was shortened by 4 bases and J by 5 bases, with 24 bases between the two germline ends. In germline, CDR1 is SGHRS, CDR2 YFSETQ. There are 17 residues in the CDR3. This CDR3 is CASSLQGVGSRRTEAFF. CDR3 DNA: TGCGCCAGCAGCCTACAGGGTGTCGGCAGCCGTCGGACTGAAGCTTTCTTT.

In nucleotides, the CDR3 is TGTGCCAGCAGCAAGGGACAGCGTAACACCATATATTTT. Encoded protein: CASSKGQRNTIYF. The V gene is TRBV5-5, the J gene TRBJ1-3, with 7 bases matching TRBD1. The germline V gene encodes CDR1 SGHKS and CDR2 YYEKEE (reference sequence). The CDR3 has 13 amino acids. The J segment lost 7 bases and the V segment lost 4 bases, leaving 5 bases of the junction unmatched.

The V gene is TRBV5-1, the J gene TRBJ1-1, with D unclear. The CDR3 covers 14 residues. V was pared by 1 base and J by 1 base, with 8 bases between. Germline V gives CDR1 SGHRS, CDR2 YFSETQ. The CDR3 loop is CASSLNRGNTEAFF. The CDR3 DNA reads as TGCGCCAGCAGCTTGAACCGGGGGAACACTGAAGCTTTCTTT.

This clone occurred once. The chain combines TRBV25-1 with TRBJ2-2; 7 nucleotides align to TRBD1. Germline CDR1 MGHDK, CDR2 SYGVNS. The junction had 2 bases not matched to a gene; V was cut back by 6 bases and J by 1 base. The CDR3 extends over 14 amino acids. The CDR3 sequence is CASSGQENTGELFF. DNA of the CDR3: TGTGCCAGCAGCGGACAGGAGAACACCGGGGAGCTGTTTTTT. Drawing the rest from reference TRBV25-1 and TRBJ2-2, the complete variable domain is EADIYQTPRYLVIGTGKKITLECSQTMGHDKMYWYQQDPGMELHLIHYSYGVNSTEKGDLSSESTVSRIRTEHFPLTLESARPSHTSQYLCASSGQENTGELFFGEGSRLTVL.